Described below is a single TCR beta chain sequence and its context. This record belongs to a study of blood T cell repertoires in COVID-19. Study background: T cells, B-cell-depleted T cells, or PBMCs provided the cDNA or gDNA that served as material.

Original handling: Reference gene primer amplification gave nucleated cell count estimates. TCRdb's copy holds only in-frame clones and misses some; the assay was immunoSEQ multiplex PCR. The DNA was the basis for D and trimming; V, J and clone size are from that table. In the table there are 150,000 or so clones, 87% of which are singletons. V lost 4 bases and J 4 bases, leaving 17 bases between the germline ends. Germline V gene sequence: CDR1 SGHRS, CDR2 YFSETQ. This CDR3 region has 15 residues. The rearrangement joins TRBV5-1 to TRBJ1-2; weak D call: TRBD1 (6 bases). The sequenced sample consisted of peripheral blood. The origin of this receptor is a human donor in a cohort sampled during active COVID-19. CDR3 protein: CASSPQGLPSYGYTF. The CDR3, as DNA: TGCGCCAGCAGCCCCCAGGGGCTGCCAAGCTATGGCTACACCTTC.